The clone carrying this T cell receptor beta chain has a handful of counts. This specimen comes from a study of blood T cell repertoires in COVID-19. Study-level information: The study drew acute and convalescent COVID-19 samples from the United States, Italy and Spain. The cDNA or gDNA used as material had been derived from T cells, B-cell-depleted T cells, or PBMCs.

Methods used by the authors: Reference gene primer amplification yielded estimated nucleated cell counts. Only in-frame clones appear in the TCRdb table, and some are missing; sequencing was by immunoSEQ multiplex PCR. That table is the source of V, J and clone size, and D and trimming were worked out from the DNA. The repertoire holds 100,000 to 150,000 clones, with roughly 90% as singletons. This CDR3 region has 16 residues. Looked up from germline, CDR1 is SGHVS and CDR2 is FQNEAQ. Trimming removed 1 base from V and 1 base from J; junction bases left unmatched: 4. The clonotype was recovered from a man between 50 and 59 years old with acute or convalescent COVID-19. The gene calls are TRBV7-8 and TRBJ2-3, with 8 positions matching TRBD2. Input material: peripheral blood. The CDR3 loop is CASSLGTSWRTDTQYF. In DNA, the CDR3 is TGTGCCAGCAGCTTAGGGACTAGCTGGCGCACAGATACGCAGTATTTT. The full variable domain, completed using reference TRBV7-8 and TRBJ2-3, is GAGVSQSPRYKVAKRGQDVALRCDPISGHVSLFWYQQALGQGPEFLTYFQNEAQLDKSGLPSDRFFAERPEGSVSTLKIQRTQQEDSAVYLCASSLGTSWRTDTQYFGPGTRLTVL.